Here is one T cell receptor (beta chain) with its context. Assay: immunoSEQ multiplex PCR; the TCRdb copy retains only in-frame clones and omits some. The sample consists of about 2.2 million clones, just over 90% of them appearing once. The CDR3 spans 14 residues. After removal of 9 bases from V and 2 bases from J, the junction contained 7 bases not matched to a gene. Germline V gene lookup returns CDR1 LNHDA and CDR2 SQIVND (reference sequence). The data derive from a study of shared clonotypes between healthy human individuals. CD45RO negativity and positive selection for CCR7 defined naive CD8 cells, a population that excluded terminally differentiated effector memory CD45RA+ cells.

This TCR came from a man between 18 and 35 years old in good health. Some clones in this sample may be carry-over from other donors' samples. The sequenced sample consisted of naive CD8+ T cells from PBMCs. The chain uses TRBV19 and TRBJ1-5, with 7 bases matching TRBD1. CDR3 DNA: TGTGCCAGCTTCGACAGGGTCGGCAATCAGCCCCAGCATTTT. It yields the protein CASFDRVGNQPQHF.